Sequencing of this T cell receptor beta chain was carried out in a study of neurological immune-mediated disorders. 5'RACE with 10-nucleotide random UMIs produced the cDNA. TCRdb recomputed calls from the 5' RACE reads with MiXCR, one row per CDR3 protein. Found here are around 83,000 distinct CDR3 sequences, 12% to 15% of them singletons; the top ten hold 6.5% to 8%. As healthy controls, volunteers from a blood bank in Maryland, USA, were used. J lost 0 bases, V lost 4 bases, and 5 bases had no gene match. The germline gives CDR1 DFQATT, CDR2 SNEGSKA (reference sequence). The CDR3 extends over 15 amino acids. This clonotype came up many times.

The origin of this receptor is a woman between 50 and 59 years old in good health. J is TRBJ2-5 and V is TRBV20-1, with 10 bases matching TRBD2. The sample comprised PBMCs. CDR3 sequence: CSATPSGGDQETQYF. CDR3 in DNA: TGCAGTGCTACTCCTAGCGGGGGTGACCAAGAGACCCAGTACTTC.